This T cell receptor beta chain was observed in a study of cytomegalovirus exposure and HLA in healthy donors. Study as a whole: A prior analysis found about 110 million unique TCR beta sequences from around 190 million T cells. Whole-study results and caveats: Most CMV-associated TCR beta chains were later found to appear HLA-restricted. Most of the TCR beta V segments (in an earlier analysis) were productive either about 87% or about 30% of the time.

V gave up 11 bases and J gave up 1 base; unmatched junction bases: 2. Germline V gives CDR1 SNHLY, CDR2 FYNNEI. CDR3 length: 13 amino acids. Points on this clone: Its antigen is as yet unknown.

The PCR ran on 60 Vbeta and 13 Jbeta primers. Profiling relied on immunoSEQ multiplex PCR, and the TCRdb table lists in-frame clones only, not all of them. The table shows some 180,000 clones, with over 60% occurring only once. The source of this sequence is a man between 18 and 35 years old in good health and CMV-seronegative. The chain combines TRBV2 with TRBJ2-6, with 7 bases identical to TRBD1. Material: PBMCs. CDR3 DNA sequence: TGTGCCCGACAGGGTTCTGGGGCCAACGTCCTGACTTTC. Translation gives CARQGSGANVLTF. Combining the CDR3 with reference TRBV2 and TRBJ2-6 gives the whole variable domain EPEVTQTPSHQVTQMGQEVILRCVPISNHLYFYWYRQILGQKVEFLVSFYNNEISEKSEIFDDQFSVERPDGSNFTLKIRSTKLEDSAMYFCARQGSGANVLTFGAGSRLTVL.